These 13 T cell receptor beta chains share one sample of origin, sequenced in a study of lymphopenia after photon versus proton radiotherapy. Data came from immunoSEQ multiplex PCR; TCRdb stores just in-frame clones and leaves some out. Found here are tens of thousands of clones, roughly 90% of them singletons; the top ten hold about 3.1%. Sample: peripheral blood, taken from a patient treated with photon-based radiotherapy. The receptors were sampled from a woman in her 70s with pancreatic cancer.

The chain joins TRBV7-9 to TRBJ2-1; 7 positions match TRBD2. The length of the CDR3 is 13 residues. Germline assignment: CDR1 SEHNR and CDR2 FQNEAQ (reference sequence). Trimming removed 4 bases from V and 7 bases from J; junction bases left unmatched: 4. CDR3: CASSSTSWNEQFF. Here the CDR3 DNA reads TGTGCCAGCAGCTCGACTAGCTGGAATGAGCAGTTCTTC.

The V and J genes are TRBV7-2 and TRBJ2-7; weak D call: TRBD1 (5 bases). V was cut by 1 base and J by 0 bases, with 7 bases left in between. CDR1 is SGHTA, CDR2 FQGNSA, per germline. This CDR3 region has 14 residues. In DNA form, the CDR3 reads TGTGCCAGCAGCTTAGGGACATTCTCCTACGAGCAGTACTTC. Its translation: CASSLGTFSYEQYF.

This chain joins TRBV2 and TRBJ2-7, with D tentatively TRBD1 or TRBD2 (5 bases each). The CDR3 totals 15 residues. The V gene lost 7 bases and the J gene lost 6 bases, with 22 bases spanning the gap. From germline, CDR1 is SNHLY and CDR2 FYNNEI. The CDR3 sequence: CASTLGVARASEQYF. In nucleotides, the CDR3 is TGTGCCAGCACCCTGGGGGTAGCGAGAGCTTCCGAGCAGTACTTC. The full variable domain, its missing parts supplied by reference TRBV2 and TRBJ2-7, is EPEVTQTPSHQVTQMGQEVILRCVPISNHLYFYWYRQILGQKVEFLVSFYNNEISEKSEIFDDQFSVERPDGSNFTLKIRSTKLEDSAMYFCASTLGVARASEQYFGPGTRLTVT.

This chain links TRBV7-8 with TRBJ2-2; D is uncertain. With 4 bases removed from V and 6 bases from J, the gap between germline ends came to 6 bases. The CDR3 totals 12 residues. Germline V gene sequence: CDR1 SGHVS, CDR2 FQNEAQ. CDR3 in DNA: TGTGCCAGCAGCTCCCTTGCCGGGGAGCTGTTTTTT. Translation gives CASSSLAGELFF.

This chain joins TRBV4-3 and TRBJ2-7, with 12 bases fitting TRBD2. CDR3 length equals 19 residues. The germline V gene has CDR1 LGHNA and CDR2 YSLEER. With 0 bases clipped from V and 0 bases from J, the junction kept 9 bases outside the gene matches. CDR3 protein: CASSQEWGTSGLSSYEQYF. The CDR3 DNA follows: TGCGCCAGCAGCCAAGAATGGGGGACTAGCGGGCTGAGCTCCTACGAGCAGTACTTC.

The V gene is TRBV5-5, the J gene TRBJ1-1; perhaps TRBD1 as D (6 bases). The germline CDR1 and CDR2 sequences are SGHKS and YYEKEE (reference sequence). Trimming removed 0 bases from V and 5 bases from J, with 14 bases in between. This CDR3 comprises 15 residues. In DNA form, the CDR3 reads TGTGCCAGCAGCTTGGTAACAGGGCGAAGGACTGAAGCTTTCTTT. This translates into CASSLVTGRRTEAFF.

J is TRBJ2-3 and V is TRBV29-1, with D perhaps TRBD1 (6 bases). V gave up 6 bases and J gave up 2 bases, with 15 bases separating them. Per the germline V gene, CDR1 is SQVTM and CDR2 is ANQGSEA. This CDR3 comprises 14 residues. The CDR3 DNA follows: TGCAGCGTGGGGACAACGACAATCACAGATACGCAGTATTTT. It specifies CSVGTTTITDTQYF.

The chain uses TRBV28 and TRBJ2-5; tentative D call: TRBD1 (5 bases). V was clipped by 4 bases and J by 4 bases, with 16 bases between them. In germline, CDR1 is MDHEN, CDR2 SYDVKM. There are 15 residues in the CDR3. CDR3 bases: TGTGCCAGCAGTTCGAATCGCAGGGTCCGAGAGACCCAGTACTTC. Its translation is CASSSNRRVRETQYF.

J is TRBJ1-1 and V is TRBV27, with D hard to call. Germline values: CDR1 MNHEY, CDR2 SMNVEV (reference sequence). Trimming cost V 8 bases and J 5 bases, with 12 bases left between them. CDR3 length equals 12 residues. The CDR3 loop reads CASWREDTEAFF. The CDR3 coding sequence is TGTGCCAGCTGGAGGGAAGATACTGAAGCTTTCTTT.

The chain combines TRBV10-3 with TRBJ2-5; no reliable D call. The V end lost 4 bases, the J end lost 2 bases, and 8 bases lay between the germline ends. The CDR3 contains 13 residues. The germline V gene encodes CDR1 ENHRY and CDR2 SYGVKD. CDR3 DNA sequence: TGTGCCATCAGTGTTGCCTCTCAAGAGACCCAGTACTTC. This sequence encodes CAISVASQETQYF.

The V call is TRBV20-1, the J call TRBJ2-7; D may be TRBD2 (5 bases). V was cut by 3 bases and J by 5 bases, with 8 bases left in between. Germline V CDR1 and CDR2: DFQATT, SNEGSKA (reference sequence). The CDR3 has 11 amino acids. The CDR3 protein is CSARPGNEQYF. The CDR3 DNA reads as TGCAGTGCTAGGCCCGGGAACGAGCAGTACTTC.

CDR3 in amino acids: CASSLGGRHEQYF. The CDR3 bases are TGTGCCAGCAGCTTAGGGGGGCGGCACGAGCAGTACTTC. The rearrangement uses TRBV7-2 and TRBJ2-7; D is perhaps TRBD1 (6 bases). This CDR3 has 13 residues. The germline CDR1 and CDR2 sequences are SGHTA and FQGNSA. V lost 1 base and J lost 5, with 9 bases in between.

The J gene is TRBJ2-1, the V gene TRBV4-3; 7 nucleotides align to TRBD1. Germline loops: CDR1 LGHNA, CDR2 YSLEER. The CDR3 has 15 residues. Trimming at V came to 1 base and at J to 3 bases, leaving 3 bases not matched to a gene. This CDR3 reads CASSQGWTGYNEQFF. CDR3 DNA: TGCGCCAGCAGCCAAGGGTGGACAGGCTACAATGAGCAGTTCTTC.